Listed below are T cell receptor beta chains from one sample, sequenced in a study of T-cell reconstitution after alpha-beta-depleted transplantation in children. TCRdb called the PCR reads again in MiXCR, with one record for every CDR3 protein. Of 250,000 to 300,000 distinct CDR3 sequences detected, roughly 7.8% appear once; the ten largest clones hold approximately 9.1%. Material: peripheral blood, obtained 360 days after TCRalphabeta/CD19-depleted stem cell transplant. These receptors originate from a female patient aged 2-15 years who had a stem cell transplant for Fanconi anemia, so the T cells may come from the graft donor. Both conserved end residues are part of each CDR3. Fields, in order: CDR3 protein, CDR3 DNA, J gene, D gene, clone size, V gene. D genes are given only for firm matches. Expanded clones are given a class, and other clones once, few, many or no size at all.

cdr3_aa: CATSRDLRGWLNQPQHF
cdr3_nt: TGTGCCACCAGCAGAGATCTGAGGGGCTGGTTGAATCAGCCCCAGCATTTT
j_call: TRBJ1-5
d_call: -
clone_size: many
v_call: TRBV15

cdr3_aa: CSARFGGDGYTF
cdr3_nt: TGCAGTGCTAGATTCGGGGGGGATGGCTACACCTTC
j_call: TRBJ1-2
d_call: -
clone_size: few
v_call: TRBV20-1

cdr3_aa: CASSQERVSAEAFF
cdr3_nt: TGTGCCAGCAGCCAAGAAAGGGTATCGGCTGAAGCTTTCTTT
j_call: TRBJ1-1
d_call: -
clone_size: many
v_call: TRBV4-2

cdr3_aa: CASSYRDRPTDTQYF
cdr3_nt: TGTGCCAGCAGCTACCGGGACAGACCCACAGATACGCAGTATTTT
j_call: TRBJ2-3
d_call: TRBD1
clone_size: many
v_call: TRBV7-2

cdr3_aa: CASSLRTGHQETQYF
cdr3_nt: TGTGCCAGCAGCCTTCGGACAGGGCACCAAGAGACCCAGTACTTC
j_call: TRBJ2-5
d_call: TRBD1
clone_size: -
v_call: TRBV3-1

cdr3_aa: CASSFSGGGQAPKSFF
cdr3_nt: TGTGCCAGCAGCTTCAGTGGGGGGGGACAGGCCCCCAAGAGTTTCTTT
j_call: TRBJ1-1
d_call: TRBD1
clone_size: -
v_call: TRBV11-3

cdr3_aa: CASSSYASGVYNEKFF
cdr3_nt: TGTGCCAGCAGCTCCTACGCTAGCGGGGTATACAATGAGAAGTTCTTC
j_call: TRBJ2-1
d_call: TRBD2
clone_size: -
v_call: TRBV14

cdr3_aa: CASGRTSNTEAFF
cdr3_nt: TGTGCCAGCGGAAGGACTTCGAACACTGAAGCTTTCTTT
j_call: TRBJ1-1
d_call: -
clone_size: many
v_call: TRBV9

cdr3_aa: CASSLWGGTGELFF
cdr3_nt: TGTGCCAGCAGTTTATGGGGCGGCACCGGGGAGCTGTTTTTT
j_call: TRBJ2-2
d_call: -
clone_size: many
v_call: TRBV28

cdr3_aa: CASSLRSGTIGEQYF
cdr3_nt: TGTGCCAGCAGTTTACGGAGCGGGACAATTGGCGAGCAGTACTTC
j_call: TRBJ2-7
d_call: -
clone_size: many
v_call: TRBV12-3/TRBV12-4

cdr3_aa: CATSRDKKAHQYEQYF
cdr3_nt: TGTGCCACCAGCAGAGATAAAAAGGCCCATCAGTACGAGCAGTACTTC
j_call: TRBJ2-7
d_call: -
clone_size: many
v_call: TRBV15

cdr3_aa: CASSRGGLNTGELFF
cdr3_nt: TGTGCCAGCAGTCGGGGGGGCTTAAACACCGGGGAGCTGTTTTTT
j_call: TRBJ2-2
d_call: TRBD2
clone_size: many
v_call: TRBV6-5

cdr3_aa: CASIPTSPETQYF
cdr3_nt: TGCGCCAGCATCCCTACCAGCCCGGAGACCCAGTACTTC
j_call: TRBJ2-5
d_call: -
clone_size: many
v_call: TRBV5-1

cdr3_aa: CASSPGPPGHLSYNEQFF
cdr3_nt: TGTGCCAGCAGCCCTGGCCCCCCGGGACACTTATCTTACAATGAGCAGTTCTTC
j_call: TRBJ2-1
d_call: -
clone_size: few
v_call: TRBV11-2

cdr3_aa: CASSPTGNAKNIQYF
cdr3_nt: TGTGCCAGCAGCCCGACAGGGAACGCCAAAAACATTCAGTACTTC
j_call: TRBJ2-4
d_call: TRBD1
clone_size: -
v_call: TRBV3-1

cdr3_aa: CAISPRQGRYGYTF
cdr3_nt: TGTGCCATCAGCCCTCGACAGGGACGGTATGGCTACACCTTC
j_call: TRBJ1-2
d_call: TRBD1
clone_size: -
v_call: TRBV10-3

cdr3_aa: CASRTTEETQYF
cdr3_nt: TGTGCCAGTAGGACGACGGAAGAGACCCAGTACTTC
j_call: TRBJ2-5
d_call: -
clone_size: many
v_call: TRBV6-5

cdr3_aa: CASSLVISTGANVLTF
cdr3_nt: TGTGCCAGCAGCTTAGTCATAAGCACTGGGGCCAACGTCCTGACTTTC
j_call: TRBJ2-6
d_call: -
clone_size: few
v_call: TRBV7-8

cdr3_aa: CSVEGSYNEQFF
cdr3_nt: TGCAGCGTTGAAGGTTCCTACAATGAGCAGTTCTTC
j_call: TRBJ2-1
d_call: -
clone_size: few
v_call: TRBV29-1

cdr3_aa: CASRPGNSPLHF
cdr3_nt: TGTGCCAGCAGACCAGGGAATTCACCCCTCCACTTT
j_call: TRBJ1-6
d_call: -
clone_size: few
v_call: TRBV7-9

cdr3_aa: CASRFTSNYGYTF
cdr3_nt: TGTGCCAGCAGATTTACATCTAACTATGGCTACACCTTC
j_call: TRBJ1-2
d_call: -
clone_size: -
v_call: TRBV5-5

cdr3_aa: CASNGGQGPLYEQYF
cdr3_nt: TGTGCCAGCAACGGAGGACAAGGGCCCCTCTACGAGCAGTACTTC
j_call: TRBJ2-7
d_call: -
clone_size: few
v_call: TRBV6-2/TRBV6-3

cdr3_aa: CAIRTDRSGNTIYF
cdr3_nt: TGTGCCATAAGAACGGACAGATCTGGAAACACCATATATTTT
j_call: TRBJ1-3
d_call: -
clone_size: many
v_call: TRBV10-3

cdr3_aa: CASSLAGSEDYEQYF
cdr3_nt: TGTGCCAGCAGCTTGGCAGGGTCGGAGGACTACGAGCAGTACTTC
j_call: TRBJ2-7
d_call: -
clone_size: few
v_call: TRBV5-6

cdr3_aa: CASSQGISGYGYTF
cdr3_nt: TGTGCCAGCAGCCAAGGCATCTCAGGCTATGGCTACACCTTC
j_call: TRBJ1-2
d_call: -
clone_size: many
v_call: TRBV4-2

cdr3_aa: CASFRRANYGYTF
cdr3_nt: TGTGCCTCCTTCCGGCGAGCTAACTATGGCTACACCTTC
j_call: TRBJ1-2
d_call: -
clone_size: -
v_call: TRBV30

cdr3_aa: CATSGNTGELFF
cdr3_nt: TGTGCCACCAGTGGGAACACCGGGGAGCTGTTTTTT
j_call: TRBJ2-2
d_call: -
clone_size: many
v_call: TRBV24-1

cdr3_aa: CASSVDMYGYTF
cdr3_nt: TGTGCCAGCAGCGTGGATATGTATGGCTACACCTTC
j_call: TRBJ1-2
d_call: -
clone_size: many
v_call: TRBV9

cdr3_aa: CSVDPSGRAYNEQFF
cdr3_nt: TGCAGCGTTGATCCTAGCGGGAGGGCCTACAATGAGCAGTTCTTC
j_call: TRBJ2-1
d_call: TRBD2
clone_size: many
v_call: TRBV29-1

cdr3_aa: CASSLRQYNSPLHF
cdr3_nt: TGTGCCAGCAGTCTCCGACAGTATAATTCACCCCTCCACTTT
j_call: TRBJ1-6
d_call: -
clone_size: many
v_call: TRBV28

cdr3_aa: CASSDGVGGATDTQYF
cdr3_nt: TGTGCCAGCAGTGACGGGGTCGGGGGGGCGACAGATACGCAGTATTTT
j_call: TRBJ2-3
d_call: TRBD2
clone_size: -
v_call: TRBV6-4

cdr3_aa: CASSLALGRTSSGNTIYF
cdr3_nt: TGTGCCAGCAGTTTAGCGCTTGGACGGACAAGCTCTGGAAACACCATATATTTT
j_call: TRBJ1-3
d_call: -
clone_size: many
v_call: TRBV12-3/TRBV12-4

cdr3_aa: CASSPSDSSYEQYF
cdr3_nt: TGTGCCAGCAGCCCTTCTGACAGCTCCTACGAGCAGTACTTC
j_call: TRBJ2-7
d_call: -
clone_size: few
v_call: TRBV7-3

cdr3_aa: CASSLRAPEQFF
cdr3_nt: TGTGCCAGCAGTTTGAGGGCCCCTGAGCAGTTCTTC
j_call: TRBJ2-1
d_call: -
clone_size: many
v_call: TRBV28

cdr3_aa: CASSYGRAGPNQPQHF
cdr3_nt: TGTGCCAGCAGTTACGGGCGGGCAGGCCCCAATCAGCCCCAGCATTTT
j_call: TRBJ1-5
d_call: -
clone_size: few
v_call: TRBV6-5

cdr3_aa: CASSLALRGRFSSPLHF
cdr3_nt: TGTGCCAGCAGCTTAGCTTTGAGGGGGCGATTCAGTTCACCCCTCCACTTT
j_call: TRBJ1-6
d_call: TRBD1
clone_size: many
v_call: TRBV7-8

cdr3_aa: CASSTQTSNTEAFF
cdr3_nt: TGCGCCAGCAGCACTCAGACAAGCAACACTGAAGCTTTCTTT
j_call: TRBJ1-1
d_call: -
clone_size: many
v_call: TRBV5-1

cdr3_aa: CAISESGLAYEQYF
cdr3_nt: TGTGCCATCAGTGAGTCGGGACTAGCCTACGAGCAGTACTTC
j_call: TRBJ2-7
d_call: TRBD2
clone_size: many
v_call: TRBV10-3

cdr3_aa: CAWIKRLVTDTQYF
cdr3_nt: TGTGCCTGGATAAAGCGGCTTGTTACAGATACGCAGTATTTT
j_call: TRBJ2-3
d_call: -
clone_size: many
v_call: TRBV30

cdr3_aa: CASSVSGEPYNEQFF
cdr3_nt: TGTGCCAGCAGCGTCAGTGGGGAACCCTACAATGAGCAGTTCTTC
j_call: TRBJ2-1
d_call: -
clone_size: many
v_call: TRBV9

cdr3_aa: CASRTQGTAEYGYTF
cdr3_nt: TGCGCCAGCAGAACTCAGGGGACAGCAGAATATGGCTACACCTTC
j_call: TRBJ1-2
d_call: TRBD1
clone_size: few
v_call: TRBV5-1

cdr3_aa: CASSFTGVTQETQYF
cdr3_nt: TGTGCCAGCAGTTTCACGGGGGTTACGCAAGAGACCCAGTACTTC
j_call: TRBJ2-5
d_call: -
clone_size: many
v_call: TRBV12-3/TRBV12-4

cdr3_aa: CASSSRSALQGVEQCF
cdr3_nt: TGTGCCAGCAGCTCGCGGTCCGCGCTACAGGGAGTCGAGCAGTGCTTC
j_call: TRBJ2-7
d_call: -
clone_size: -
v_call: TRBV14

cdr3_aa: CASSLGQGAPANEKLFF
cdr3_nt: TGTGCCAGCAGCCTCGGACAGGGGGCGCCGGCTAATGAAAAACTGTTTTTT
j_call: TRBJ1-4
d_call: TRBD1
clone_size: many
v_call: TRBV4-2

cdr3_aa: CSATPGTGGWYEQYF
cdr3_nt: TGCAGTGCGACGCCCGGGACAGGGGGCTGGTACGAGCAGTACTTC
j_call: TRBJ2-7
d_call: TRBD1
clone_size: many
v_call: TRBV20-1

cdr3_aa: CASSLVPGAGELFF
cdr3_nt: TGTGCCAGCAGCTTAGTTCCAGGAGCCGGGGAGCTGTTTTTT
j_call: TRBJ2-2
d_call: -
clone_size: many
v_call: TRBV7-6

cdr3_aa: CASSLARLRGDYGYTF
cdr3_nt: TGTGCCAGCAGCTTAGCGCGGTTGAGGGGGGACTATGGCTACACCTTC
j_call: TRBJ1-2
d_call: -
clone_size: many
v_call: TRBV7-2

cdr3_aa: CSATGGADTQYF
cdr3_nt: TGCAGTGCGACAGGGGGTGCAGATACGCAGTATTTT
j_call: TRBJ2-3
d_call: TRBD1
clone_size: few
v_call: TRBV20-1

cdr3_aa: CSATTGVTSYEQYF
cdr3_nt: TGCAGTGCCACCACAGGGGTTACGTCCTACGAGCAGTACTTC
j_call: TRBJ2-7
d_call: TRBD1
clone_size: -
v_call: TRBV20-1

cdr3_aa: CASSLTLLAGDPYEQYF
cdr3_nt: TGTGCCAGCAGCCTTACCTTACTAGCGGGAGACCCCTACGAGCAGTACTTC
j_call: TRBJ2-7
d_call: TRBD2
clone_size: many
v_call: TRBV27

cdr3_aa: CASSRDRGDNEQFF
cdr3_nt: TGCGCCAGCAGCAGGGACAGGGGGGACAATGAGCAGTTCTTC
j_call: TRBJ2-1
d_call: TRBD1
clone_size: many
v_call: TRBV5-1

cdr3_aa: CASSTRQDSANYGYTF
cdr3_nt: TGTGCCAGCAGCACCCGACAGGATTCAGCTAACTATGGCTACACCTTC
j_call: TRBJ1-2
d_call: -
clone_size: -
v_call: TRBV7-9

cdr3_aa: CASSLEWQTTDTQYF
cdr3_nt: TGTGCCAGCAGCTTAGAATGGCAGACCACAGATACGCAGTATTTT
j_call: TRBJ2-3
d_call: -
clone_size: many
v_call: TRBV11-1

cdr3_aa: CASSPTGGVYNEQFF
cdr3_nt: TGTGCCAGCAGCCCAACAGGGGGCGTTTACAATGAGCAGTTCTTC
j_call: TRBJ2-1
d_call: TRBD1
clone_size: many
v_call: TRBV11-2

cdr3_aa: CASNPGGRAYEQYF
cdr3_nt: TGTGCCAGCAACCCTGGCGGGAGGGCCTACGAGCAGTACTTC
j_call: TRBJ2-7
d_call: TRBD2
clone_size: few
v_call: TRBV12-3/TRBV12-4

cdr3_aa: CASSIMARVENIQYF
cdr3_nt: TGTGCCAGCAGCATAATGGCCAGGGTAGAAAACATTCAGTACTTC
j_call: TRBJ2-4
d_call: -
clone_size: -
v_call: TRBV7-2

cdr3_aa: CASSPGQNNSPLHF
cdr3_nt: TGCGCCAGCAGCCCGGGACAGAATAATTCACCCCTCCACTTT
j_call: TRBJ1-6
d_call: TRBD1
clone_size: -
v_call: TRBV5-1

cdr3_aa: CASSAGTSGGAWNEQFF
cdr3_nt: TGTGCCAGCAGCGCCGGGACTAGCGGGGGGGCTTGGAATGAGCAGTTCTTC
j_call: TRBJ2-1
d_call: TRBD2
clone_size: -
v_call: TRBV12-3/TRBV12-4

cdr3_aa: CAISPPGPLPGLRKGGYTF
cdr3_nt: TGTGCCATCAGTCCCCCGGGACCGCTCCCGGGGCTGCGGAAAGGAGGCTACACCTTC
j_call: TRBJ1-2
d_call: -
clone_size: -
v_call: TRBV2